This TCR beta chain was recorded in a study of human T cells and chemical hapten exposure. Study background: Across samples, TCR yields varied, mostly owing to small differences in pooled library volumes.

To note about this clonotype: Its antigen remains unidentified.

The time point here: healthy volunteer bleed at 2 weeks. Sequencing started from total RNA isolated from unfractionated whole blood. Study-level findings and limits: High-frequency TCRs, those above 1 in 1000, stayed the same after DPC sensitization.

Trimming cost V 0 bases and J 0 bases; bases outside gene matches: 2. The CDR3 consists of 16 residues. The germline gives CDR1 SGHNT, CDR2 YYREEE (reference sequence). Within the library, unique molecular identifiers were attached to each individual cDNA molecule. In the study's own analysis: Samples held a median of about 94,000 TCRs, range roughly 20,000–690,600. One entry per CDR3 protein, called by TCRdb with MiXCR from the RACE reads. TCRdb, not the authors, supplied the V and J calls. Altogether over 85,000 distinct CDR3 sequences are present, about 8.6% being singletons, with the ten largest covering about 3%.

The sample consisted of whole blood. V and J are TRBV5-4 and TRBJ2-5, with 10 nucleotides matching TRBD2. The source of this sequence is a female donor in good health. Some clones in this sample may be carry-over from other donors' samples. In DNA, the CDR3 is TGTGCCAGCAGCTTGGGGACTAGCGGAGACCAAGAGACCCAGTACTTC. This gives the protein CASSLGTSGDQETQYF.